What follows are 16 T cell receptor beta chains derived from one specimen sequenced in a study of blood T cell repertoires in COVID-19. Profiled with immunoSEQ multiplex PCR; TCRdb holds only in-frame clones, not every one. The sample includes about 31,000 clones, 75% to 90% seen only once; the top ten take roughly 15%. The sequenced material came from peripheral blood. The origin of the receptors is a man at least 80 years old with acute or convalescent COVID-19.

V gene TRBV6-2 or TRBV6-3 combines with J gene TRBJ2-2; 10 bases line up with TRBD1. CDR1 is MNHEY and CDR2 is SVGEGT in the germline V gene. The trim removed 4 bases at V and 3 bases at J, leaving 5 bases unmatched. The CDR3 covers 16 residues. CDR3 sequence (DNA): TGTGCCAGCAGTTGGAGGGACAGGGGAGACACCGGGGAGCTGTTTTTT. Translated: CASSWRDRGDTGELFF.

This rearrangement joins TRBV27 to TRBJ1-5; maybe TRBD1 (5 bases). The germline CDR1 and CDR2 sequences are MNHEY and SMNVEV (reference sequence). Trimming pared 8 bases from V and 0 bases from J, leaving 14 bases between. This CDR3 has 15 residues. CDR3 coding DNA: TGTGCCAGCGCTGGGGCAGGGCATAGCAATCAGCCCCAGCATTTT. Translated: CASAGAGHSNQPQHF.

The chain carries TRBV10-3 and TRBJ1-1; D remains unclear. This CDR3 comprises 14 residues. The germline V gene has CDR1 ENHRY and CDR2 SYGVKD. With 4 bases removed from V and 1 base from J, the gap between germline ends came to 10 bases. In DNA form, the CDR3 reads TGTGCCATCAGTGTATGGGCGGGGAACACTGAAGCTTTCTTT. Protein product: CAISVWAGNTEAFF.

This chain connects TRBV28 to TRBJ1-5, with 9 bases matching TRBD1. The CDR3 spans 14 residues. Germline CDR1 and CDR2: MDHEN and SYDVKM. The ends lost 3 bases at V and 6 bases at J; junction bases unmatched: 3. CDR3 coding DNA: TGTGCCAGCAGTTTCCGGGACAGGGTTCAGCCCCAGCATTTT. This translates into CASSFRDRVQPQHF.

This chain uses TRBV15 with TRBJ2-3; 7 bases agree with TRBD1. There are 14 residues in the CDR3. Germline V CDR1 and CDR2: LNHNV, YYDKDF (reference sequence). Germline trimming cut 3 bases from V and 3 bases from J; bases unmatched to any gene: 3. CDR3 amino acids: CATSSLQGTDTQYF. The CDR3 DNA reads as TGTGCCACCAGCAGCCTACAGGGGACAGATACGCAGTATTTT.

Only one count was recorded for this clone. V and J are TRBV7-8 and TRBJ2-3, with a possible D match to TRBD2 (6 bases). The CDR3 totals 16 residues. V was clipped by 0 bases and J by 0 bases, with 10 bases between them. Germline-derived CDR1 and CDR2 are SGHVS and FQNEAQ. The CDR3 nucleotides are TGTGCCAGCAGCTTAGCGGGGACTCCTAGCACAGATACGCAGTATTTT. It specifies CASSLAGTPSTDTQYF.

This sequence joins TRBV12-3 or TRBV12-4 and TRBJ2-3; D is perhaps TRBD2 (6 bases). The length of the CDR3 is 12 residues. V was clipped by 6 bases and J by 5 bases, with 9 bases between them. CDR3 DNA: TGTGCCAGCAGGGGGGGTGGAGATACGCAGTATTTT. As protein: CASRGGGDTQYF.

This CDR3 is CAWSANRISYGYTF. CDR3 in DNA: TGTGCCTGGAGTGCTAACAGGATCTCCTATGGCTACACCTTC. The chain has TRBV30 and TRBJ1-2; TRBD1 is a possible D gene (5 bases). The CDR3 extends over 14 amino acids. Germline lookup yields CDR1 GTSNPN and CDR2 SVGIG (reference sequence). V lost 1 base and J lost 4, with 13 bases in between.

The chain combines TRBV21-1 with TRBJ2-3; TRBD1 was called by the table and not checked on the DNA. TRBV21-1 is a recognized pseudogene. CDR3 length: 16 amino acids. The CDR3 here is CASSTRQAKGTDTQYF. As DNA, the CDR3 is TGTGCCAGCAGCACCAGACAGGCCAAAGGAACAGATACGCAGTATTTT.

The genes are TRBV10-2 and TRBJ2-1; D is perhaps TRBD1 (5 bases). CDR3 length equals 14 residues. The V end lost 6 bases, the J end lost 4 bases, and 13 bases lay between the germline ends. Germline CDR1 WSHSY, CDR2 SAAADI. CDR3 nucleotides: TGCGCCAGCAGGGGGCTGCCACAGTACAATGAGCAGTTCTTC. This encodes CASRGLPQYNEQFF.

This clone occurred a few times. V and J are TRBV19 and TRBJ1-6; 7 bases map to TRBD1. The length of the CDR3 is 15 residues. Germline-derived CDR1 and CDR2 are LNHDA and SQIVND (reference sequence). Germline trimming cut 6 bases from V and 5 bases from J; bases unmatched to any gene: 7. CDR3 protein: CASRGTAFDNSPLHF. CDR3 coding DNA: TGTGCCAGTAGGGGGACAGCATTTGATAATTCACCCCTCCACTTT.

The chain links TRBV14 to TRBJ1-1; D might be TRBD1 (6 bases). This CDR3 has 14 amino acids. V was cut by 4 bases and J by 9 bases, with 18 bases left in between. Germline loops: CDR1 SGHDN, CDR2 FVKESK. In DNA form, the CDR3 reads TGTGCCAGCAGCCCTTTGGACAGTTTCACCCAAGCTTTCTTT. Translation: CASSPLDSFTQAFF.

CDR3 sequence (DNA): TGTGCCAGCAGCTTCGGCAGGGGGCCGGAGGAGCTGTTTTTT. Its translation: CASSFGRGPEELFF. This rearrangement joins TRBV5-8 to TRBJ2-2, with 8 bases matching TRBD1. Germline values: CDR1 SGHTS, CDR2 YDEGEE. There are 14 residues in the CDR3. The ends lost 2 bases at V and 10 bases at J; junction bases unmatched: 7.

CDR3 sequence (DNA): TGTGCCAGCAGCGTAGCGGGGAGCTCTGGAAACACCATATATTTT. Translated, it gives CASSVAGSSGNTIYF. The chain has TRBV9 and TRBJ1-3; no clear D. The length of the CDR3 is 15 residues. Trimming took 0 bases from V and 0 from J, leaving 7 bases between them. Germline V CDR1 and CDR2: SGDLS, YYNGEE. Combining the CDR3 with reference TRBV9 and TRBJ1-3 gives the whole variable domain DSGVTQTPKHLITATGQRVTLRCSPRSGDLSVYWYQQSLDQGLQFLIQYYNGEERAKGNILERFSAQQFPDLHSELNLSSLELGDSALYFCASSVAGSSGNTIYFGEGSWLTVV.

This clone appeared a single time. V usage is TRBV19 and J usage is TRBJ1-4; 10 positions agree with TRBD1. The CDR3 spans 18 residues. CDR1 and CDR2 (germline): LNHDA, SQIVND (reference sequence). With V trimmed by 4 bases and J by 0 bases, 8 bases remained unmatched. In DNA form, the CDR3 reads TGTGCCAGTAGTACCCGGGACAGGGGCCCTGCAACTAATGAAAAACTGTTTTTT. It encodes CASSTRDRGPATNEKLFF.

This clone was seen once. The chain combines TRBV7-9 with TRBJ1-1; D is possibly TRBD1 (6 bases). Germline CDR1 and CDR2: SEHNR and FQNEAQ (reference sequence). The V gene lost 5 bases and the J gene lost 7 bases, with 17 bases spanning the gap. The CDR3 runs 14 residues. DNA of the CDR3: TGTGCCAGCAGCCTCTGGGACAAGCGCGGTGAAGCTTTCTTT. This gives the protein CASSLWDKRGEAFF.